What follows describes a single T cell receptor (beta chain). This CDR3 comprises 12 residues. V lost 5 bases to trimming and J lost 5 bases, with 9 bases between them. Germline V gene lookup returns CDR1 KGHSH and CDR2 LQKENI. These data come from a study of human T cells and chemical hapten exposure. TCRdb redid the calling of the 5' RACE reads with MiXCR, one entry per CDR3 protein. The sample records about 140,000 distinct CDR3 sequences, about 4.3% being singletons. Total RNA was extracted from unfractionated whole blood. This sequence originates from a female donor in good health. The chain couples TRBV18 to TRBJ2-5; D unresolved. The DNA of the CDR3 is TGTGCCAGCTCAACCCTCGGGGAGACCCAGTACTTC. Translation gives CASSTLGETQYF.